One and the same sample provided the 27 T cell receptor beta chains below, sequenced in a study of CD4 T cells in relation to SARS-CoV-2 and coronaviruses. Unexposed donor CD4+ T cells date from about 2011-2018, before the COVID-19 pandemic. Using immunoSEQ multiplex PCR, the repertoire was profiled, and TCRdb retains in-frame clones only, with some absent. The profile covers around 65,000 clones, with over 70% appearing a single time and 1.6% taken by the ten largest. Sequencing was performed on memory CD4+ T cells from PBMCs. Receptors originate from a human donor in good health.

CDR3 coding DNA: TGCGCCAGCAGCTTGGGGGACAGGGGTCAGCCCCAGCATTTT. This gives the protein CASSLGDRGQPQHF. The chain joins TRBV5-1 to TRBJ1-5; 10 positions agree with TRBD1. The germline V gene encodes CDR1 SGHRS and CDR2 YFSETQ. J was trimmed by 6 bases and V by 0 bases; bases with no gene match: 0. This CDR3 comprises 14 residues.

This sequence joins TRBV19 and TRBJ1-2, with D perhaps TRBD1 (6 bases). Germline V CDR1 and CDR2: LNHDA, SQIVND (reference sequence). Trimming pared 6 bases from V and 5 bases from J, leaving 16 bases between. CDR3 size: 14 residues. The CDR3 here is CASRPPGGRYGYTF. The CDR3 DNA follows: TGTGCCAGTAGACCACCCGGGGGGCGGTATGGCTACACCTTC.

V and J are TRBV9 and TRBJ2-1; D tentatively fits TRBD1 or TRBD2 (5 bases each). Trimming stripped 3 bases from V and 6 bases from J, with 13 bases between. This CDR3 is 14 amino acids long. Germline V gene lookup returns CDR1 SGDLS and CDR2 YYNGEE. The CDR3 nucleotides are TGTGCCAGCAGCGCCACCGGGACCCTCAATGAGCAGTTCTTC. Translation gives CASSATGTLNEQFF.

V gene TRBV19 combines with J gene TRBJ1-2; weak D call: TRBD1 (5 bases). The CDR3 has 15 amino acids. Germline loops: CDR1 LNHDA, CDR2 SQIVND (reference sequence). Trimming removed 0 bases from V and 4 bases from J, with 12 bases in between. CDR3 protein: CASSIDPGRVYGYTF. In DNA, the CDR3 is TGTGCCAGTAGTATAGATCCGGGCAGGGTCTATGGCTACACCTTC.

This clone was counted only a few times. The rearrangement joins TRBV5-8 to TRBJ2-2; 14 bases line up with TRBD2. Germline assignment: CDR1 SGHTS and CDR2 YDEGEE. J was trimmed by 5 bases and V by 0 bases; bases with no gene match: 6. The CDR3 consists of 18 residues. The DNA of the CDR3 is TGTGCCAGCAGCTTGGAGGGACTAGCGGGAGCGGGTACCGGGGAGCTGTTTTTT. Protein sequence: CASSLEGLAGAGTGELFF.

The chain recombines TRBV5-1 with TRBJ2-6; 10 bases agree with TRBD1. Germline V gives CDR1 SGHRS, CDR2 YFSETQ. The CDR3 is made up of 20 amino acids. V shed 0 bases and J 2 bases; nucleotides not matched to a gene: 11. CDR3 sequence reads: CASSLGSYYDRGPGANVLTF. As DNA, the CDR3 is TGCGCCAGCAGCTTGGGAAGTTATTATGACAGGGGGCCTGGGGCCAACGTCCTGACTTTC.

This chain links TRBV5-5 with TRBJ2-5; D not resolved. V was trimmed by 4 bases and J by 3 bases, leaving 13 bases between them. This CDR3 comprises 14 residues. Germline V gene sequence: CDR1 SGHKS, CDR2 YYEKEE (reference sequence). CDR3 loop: CASSPLGRKETQYF. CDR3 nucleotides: TGTGCCAGCAGCCCCTTAGGAAGGAAAGAGACCCAGTACTTC.

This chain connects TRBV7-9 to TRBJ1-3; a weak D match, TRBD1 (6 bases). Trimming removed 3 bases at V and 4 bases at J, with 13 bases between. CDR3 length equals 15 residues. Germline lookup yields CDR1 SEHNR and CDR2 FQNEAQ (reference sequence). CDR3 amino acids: CASSFTGARGNTIYF. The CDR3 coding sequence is TGTGCCAGCAGCTTCACGGGGGCTCGCGGAAACACCATATATTTT. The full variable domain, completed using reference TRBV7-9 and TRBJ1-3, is DTGVSQNPRHKITKRGQNVTFRCDPISEHNRLYWYRQTLGQGPEFLTYFQNEAQLEKSRLLSDRFSAERPKGSFSTLEIQRTEQGDSAMYLCASSFTGARGNTIYFGEGSWLTVV.

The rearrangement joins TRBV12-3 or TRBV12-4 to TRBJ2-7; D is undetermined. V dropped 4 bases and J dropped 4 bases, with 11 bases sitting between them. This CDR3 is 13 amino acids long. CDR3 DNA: TGTGCCAGCAGTTCCTATACAGCTTACGAGCAGTACTTC. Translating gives CASSSYTAYEQYF.

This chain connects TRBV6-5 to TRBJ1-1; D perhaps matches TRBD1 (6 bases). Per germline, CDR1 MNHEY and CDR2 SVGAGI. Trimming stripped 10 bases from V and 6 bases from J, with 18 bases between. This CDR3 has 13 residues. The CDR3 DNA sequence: TGTGCCACCTGGCAGGCGGGGGCTGCTGAAGCTTTCTTT. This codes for CATWQAGAAEAFF.

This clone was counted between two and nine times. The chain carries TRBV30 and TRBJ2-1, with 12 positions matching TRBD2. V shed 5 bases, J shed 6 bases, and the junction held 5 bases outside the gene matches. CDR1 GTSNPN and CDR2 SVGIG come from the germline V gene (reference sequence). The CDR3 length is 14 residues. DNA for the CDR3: TGTGCCTGGGAGGTACTAGCGGGAGGCAATGAGCAGTTCTTC. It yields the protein CAWEVLAGGNEQFF.

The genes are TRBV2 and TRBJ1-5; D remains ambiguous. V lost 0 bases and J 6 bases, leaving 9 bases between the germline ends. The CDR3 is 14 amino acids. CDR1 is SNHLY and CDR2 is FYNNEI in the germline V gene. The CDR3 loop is CASSEALDRQPQHF. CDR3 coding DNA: TGTGCCAGCAGTGAAGCGCTTGACCGTCAGCCCCAGCATTTT.

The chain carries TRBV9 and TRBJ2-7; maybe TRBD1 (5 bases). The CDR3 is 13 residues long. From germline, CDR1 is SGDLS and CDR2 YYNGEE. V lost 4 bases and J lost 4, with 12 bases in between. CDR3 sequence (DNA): TGTGCCAGCAGCCCCAGGGCCGGATACGAGCAGTACTTC. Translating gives CASSPRAGYEQYF.

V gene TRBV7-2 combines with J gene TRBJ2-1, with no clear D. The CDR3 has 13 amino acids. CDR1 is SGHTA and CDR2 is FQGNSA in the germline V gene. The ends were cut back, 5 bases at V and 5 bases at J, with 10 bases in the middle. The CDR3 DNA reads TGTGCCAGCAGCGCCAGAACCCACAATGAGCAGTTCTTC. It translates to CASSARTHNEQFF.

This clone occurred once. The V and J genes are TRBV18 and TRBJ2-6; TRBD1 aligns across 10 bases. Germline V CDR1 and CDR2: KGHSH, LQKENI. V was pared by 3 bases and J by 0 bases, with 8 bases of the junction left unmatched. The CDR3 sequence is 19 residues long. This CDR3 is CASSPLPTGGVSGANVLTF. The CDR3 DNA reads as TGTGCCAGCTCACCCCTACCGACAGGGGGCGTCTCTGGGGCCAACGTCCTGACTTTC.

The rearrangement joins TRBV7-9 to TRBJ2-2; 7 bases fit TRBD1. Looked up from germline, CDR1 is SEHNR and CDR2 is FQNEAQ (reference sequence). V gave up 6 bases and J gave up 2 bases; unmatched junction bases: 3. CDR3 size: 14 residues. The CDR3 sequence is CASRWDSNTGELFF. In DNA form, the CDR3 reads TGTGCCAGCAGATGGGACAGCAACACCGGGGAGCTGTTTTTT.

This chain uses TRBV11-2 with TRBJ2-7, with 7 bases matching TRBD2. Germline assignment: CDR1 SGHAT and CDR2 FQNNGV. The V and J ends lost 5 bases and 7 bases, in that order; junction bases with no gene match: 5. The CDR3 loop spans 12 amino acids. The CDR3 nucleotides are TGTGCCAGCAGCCCGCTTAGCGGGGAGCAGTACTTC. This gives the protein CASSPLSGEQYF.

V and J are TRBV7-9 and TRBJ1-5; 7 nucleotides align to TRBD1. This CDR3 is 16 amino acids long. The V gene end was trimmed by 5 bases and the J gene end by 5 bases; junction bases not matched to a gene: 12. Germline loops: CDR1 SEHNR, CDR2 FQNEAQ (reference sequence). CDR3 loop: CASSPTAQGWDQPQHF. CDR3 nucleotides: TGTGCCAGCAGCCCGACCGCACAGGGGTGGGATCAGCCCCAGCATTTT.

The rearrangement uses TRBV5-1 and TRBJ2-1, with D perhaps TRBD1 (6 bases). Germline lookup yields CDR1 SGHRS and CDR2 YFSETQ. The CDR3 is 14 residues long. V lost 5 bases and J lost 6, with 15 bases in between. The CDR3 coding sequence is TGCGCCAGCAGACGACAGGCAGCCGCCAATGAGCAGTTCTTC. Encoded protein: CASRRQAAANEQFF. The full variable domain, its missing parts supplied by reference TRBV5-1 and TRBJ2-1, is KAGVTQTPRYLIKTRGQQVTLSCSPISGHRSVSWYQQTPGQGLQFLFEYFSETQRNKGNFPGRFSGRQFSNSRSEMNVSTLELGDSALYLCASRRQAAANEQFFGPGTRLTVL.

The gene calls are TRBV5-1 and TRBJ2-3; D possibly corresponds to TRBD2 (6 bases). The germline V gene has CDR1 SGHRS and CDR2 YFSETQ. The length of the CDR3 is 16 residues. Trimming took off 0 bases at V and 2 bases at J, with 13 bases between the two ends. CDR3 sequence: CASSLAGTSSTDTQYF. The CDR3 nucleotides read TGCGCCAGCAGCTTGGCCGGGACTTCCTCCACAGATACGCAGTATTTT.

DNA of the CDR3: TGCGCCAGCAGACGCTCTCTCGGGGCAGATGGCTACACCTTC. This gives the protein CASRRSLGADGYTF. The chain links TRBV5-1 to TRBJ1-2, with TRBD1 as a possible D gene (5 bases). V gave up 5 bases and J gave up 6 bases, with 17 bases separating them. Per the germline V gene, CDR1 is SGHRS and CDR2 is YFSETQ. There are 14 residues in the CDR3.

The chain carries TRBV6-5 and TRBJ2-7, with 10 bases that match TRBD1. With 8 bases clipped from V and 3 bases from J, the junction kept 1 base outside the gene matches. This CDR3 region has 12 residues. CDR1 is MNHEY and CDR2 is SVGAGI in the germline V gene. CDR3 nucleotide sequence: TGTGCCAGCCGGGACAGGGGCTACGAGCAGTACTTC. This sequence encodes CASRDRGYEQYF.

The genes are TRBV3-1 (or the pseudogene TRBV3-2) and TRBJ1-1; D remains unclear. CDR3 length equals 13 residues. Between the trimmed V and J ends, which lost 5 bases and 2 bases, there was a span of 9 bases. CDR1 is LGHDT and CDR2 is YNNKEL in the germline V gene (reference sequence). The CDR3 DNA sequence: TGTGCCAGCAGCACGACATCTAACACTGAAGCTTTCTTT. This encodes CASSTTSNTEAFF.

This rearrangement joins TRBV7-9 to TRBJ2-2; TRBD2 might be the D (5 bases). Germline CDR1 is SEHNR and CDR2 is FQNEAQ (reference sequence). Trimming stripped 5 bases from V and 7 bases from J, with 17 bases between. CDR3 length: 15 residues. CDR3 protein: CASSPQAWGVGELFF. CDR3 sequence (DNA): TGTGCCAGCAGCCCTCAAGCATGGGGAGTCGGGGAGCTGTTTTTT.

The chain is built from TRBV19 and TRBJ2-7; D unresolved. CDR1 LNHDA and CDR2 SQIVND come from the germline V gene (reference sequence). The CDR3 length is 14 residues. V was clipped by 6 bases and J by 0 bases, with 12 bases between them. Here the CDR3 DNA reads TGTGCCAGTAGCCAGGCGCAGAACTCCTACGAGCAGTACTTC. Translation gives CASSQAQNSYEQYF.

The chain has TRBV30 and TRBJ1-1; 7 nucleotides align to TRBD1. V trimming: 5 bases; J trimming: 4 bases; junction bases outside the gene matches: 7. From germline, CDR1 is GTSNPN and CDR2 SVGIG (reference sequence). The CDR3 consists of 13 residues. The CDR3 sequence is CAWRITGVTEAFF. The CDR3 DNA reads TGTGCCTGGCGGATAACAGGGGTCACTGAAGCTTTCTTT.

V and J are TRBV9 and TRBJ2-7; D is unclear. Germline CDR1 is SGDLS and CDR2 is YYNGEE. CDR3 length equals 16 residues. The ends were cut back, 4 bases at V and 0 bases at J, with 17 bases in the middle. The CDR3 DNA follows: TGTGCCAGCAGCCCCGGCCCGGTACAGAGCTCCTACGAGCAGTACTTC. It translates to CASSPGPVQSSYEQYF. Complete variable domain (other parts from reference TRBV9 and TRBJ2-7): DSGVTQTPKHLITATGQRVTLRCSPRSGDLSVYWYQQSLDQGLQFLIQYYNGEERAKGNILERFSAQQFPDLHSELNLSSLELGDSALYFCASSPGPVQSSYEQYFGPGTRLTVT.